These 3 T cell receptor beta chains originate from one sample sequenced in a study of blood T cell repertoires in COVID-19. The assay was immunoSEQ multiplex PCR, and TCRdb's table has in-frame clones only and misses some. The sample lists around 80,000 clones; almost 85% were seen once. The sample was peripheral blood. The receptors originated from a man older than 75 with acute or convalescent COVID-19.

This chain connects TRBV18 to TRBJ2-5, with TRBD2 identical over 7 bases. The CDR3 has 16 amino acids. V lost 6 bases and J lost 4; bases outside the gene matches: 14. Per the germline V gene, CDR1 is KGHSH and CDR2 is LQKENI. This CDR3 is CASSPAGRAMGETQYF. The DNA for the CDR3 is TGTGCCAGCTCGCCAGCGGGGCGGGCCATGGGAGAGACCCAGTACTTC.

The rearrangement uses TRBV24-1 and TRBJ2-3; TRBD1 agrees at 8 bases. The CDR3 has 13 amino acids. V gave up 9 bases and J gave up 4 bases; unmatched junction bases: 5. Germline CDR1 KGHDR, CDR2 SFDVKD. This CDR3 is CATASQGADTQYF. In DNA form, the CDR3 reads TGTGCCACCGCATCACAGGGGGCAGATACGCAGTATTTT.

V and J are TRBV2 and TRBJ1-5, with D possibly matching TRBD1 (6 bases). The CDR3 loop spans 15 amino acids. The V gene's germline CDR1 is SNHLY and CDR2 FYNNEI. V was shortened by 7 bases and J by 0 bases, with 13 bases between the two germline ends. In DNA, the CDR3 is TGTGCCAGCAAGGGGGGGGGATATAGCAATCAGCCCCAGCATTTT. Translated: CASKGGGYSNQPQHF. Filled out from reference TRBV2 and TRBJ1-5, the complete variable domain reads EPEVTQTPSHQVTQMGQEVILRCVPISNHLYFYWYRQILGQKVEFLVSFYNNEISEKSEIFDDQFSVERPDGSNFTLKIRSTKLEDSAMYFCASKGGGYSNQPQHFGDGTRLSIL.